This entry features one T cell receptor beta chain sequence. Its antigen is as yet unknown. Trimming pared 5 bases from V and 15 bases from J, leaving 14 bases between. This CDR3 spans 12 amino acids. The sample originates from a study of CD8+CD57+ T cells in acquired aplastic anemia. At the level of the study: Mean yield of DNA from sorted CD4+ and CD8+ cells was about 3.2 ug.

Patients included in sequencing had previously demonstrated CD8+CD57+ cell expansion by flow cytometry. Genomic DNA served as template for TCR beta VDJ and CDR3 profiling. Using its own MiXCR run on the reads, TCRdb lists one record per CDR3 protein. The data contain over 150,000 distinct CDR3 sequences, about 48% of them seen just once; the ten biggest clones take up about 12%. General study points: Patients had twenty-nine CD8+ CDR3 sequences in common with controls (the shared set). Controls and patients did not differ significantly in CD8+ Simpson's diversity.

The clonotype originates from a human donor with aplastic anemia. Sequenced input: sorted CD4+, CD8+, or CD8+CD57+ T cells (not recorded which) from PBMCs. The J gene is TRBJ1-6, the V gene TRBV12-3 or TRBV12-4; D might be TRBD1 (6 bases). The DNA for the CDR3 is TGTGCCAGCAGTCACAGGGTTGACATCCTCCACTTT. Translation: CASSHRVDILHF.